This is a list of T cell receptor beta chains from one sample in a study. TCRdb reprocessed the RT-PCR reads with MiXCR, giving one entry per CDR3 protein. Of fewer than 800,000 distinct CDR3 sequences in the sample, 12% to 15% were seen once. Sequencing was carried out using memory CD4+ T cells from blood. Receptors were obtained from a female donor in good health, serving as a healthy control. Each CDR3 is given with its conserved first and last residue. A D gene is named only where the DNA matches it firmly. Some rows mark clone size as missing; the rest say once, few, many or name a class of expanded clone.

clone_size j_call cdr3_length d_call v_call cdr3_nt cdr3_aa
few TRBJ2-1 15 NA TRBV6-6 TGTGCCACCCAAGACCGGACAGGTGGGGGGAATGAGCAGTTCTTC CATQDRTGGGNEQFF
few TRBJ1-4 13 NA TRBV5-5 TGTGCCAGCAGTCCCTTTGTAGGTGAAAAACTGTTTTTT CASSPFVGEKLFF
NA TRBJ1-1 14 NA TRBV5-1 TGCGCCAGCAGCGGCTGGGACCGCCAGGATGAAGCTTTCTTT CASSGWDRQDEAFF
NA TRBJ1-6 13 NA TRBV7-2 TGTGCCAGCAGCCCAGTGCGGTTTTCACCCCTCCACTTT CASSPVRFSPLHF
many TRBJ2-1 17 TRBD2 TRBV4-2 TGTGCCAGCAGCCAAGACCCGACTAGCGGGAGTGGCAATGAGCAGTTCTTC CASSQDPTSGSGNEQFF
NA TRBJ2-3 15 TRBD2 TRBV20-1 TGCAGTGCTAGTTTTATAGCGGGGCGAGGAGATACGCAGTATTTT CSASFIAGRGDTQYF
many TRBJ1-2 14 NA TRBV20-1 TGCAGTGCTAGAGATCCCGTCAGGGACTATGGCTACACCTTC CSARDPVRDYGYTF
many TRBJ2-6 19 TRBD1 TRBV6-5 TGTGCCAGCAGTTATGAGGGACAGGGCCCCCGCTCTGGGGCCAACGTCCTGACTTTC CASSYEGQGPRSGANVLTF
few TRBJ2-2 15 NA TRBV12-3/TRBV12-4 TGTGCCAGCAGTCTCGACGGCTCGAACACCGGGGAGCTGTTTTTT CASSLDGSNTGELFF
NA TRBJ1-1 15 NA TRBV18 TGTGCCAGCTCATCAGGACAGACGACGAACACTGAAGCTTTCTTT CASSSGQTTNTEAFF